The next 23 T cell receptor beta chains were all read from a single sample in a study of T cell responses to AZD1222 COVID-19 vaccine. The method was immunoSEQ multiplex PCR; TCRdb's version includes in-frame clones alone and lacks a portion of them. The table has approximately 110,000 clones, about four fifths seen once. Sequenced here: peripheral blood, sampled on day 0 of AZD1222 vaccination. These TCRs come from an adult in good health.

In its sample, this clone was seen once. This rearrangement joins TRBV5-6 to TRBJ1-3; D not certain. V lost 1 base, J lost 0 bases, and 5 bases lay in between. Germline V lookup: CDR1 SGHDT, CDR2 YYEEEE. CDR3 length: 14 residues. The CDR3: CASSLRFSGNTIYF. The CDR3, as DNA: TGTGCCAGCAGCTTGAGGTTCTCTGGAAACACCATATATTTT.

This chain connects TRBV5-1 to TRBJ2-7; D is unresolved. The CDR3 totals 12 residues. V lost 4 bases and J 2 bases, leaving 7 bases between the germline ends. Germline CDR1 SGHRS, CDR2 YFSETQ. The CDR3 DNA is TGCGCCAGCAGCCTTGACACCTACGAGCAGTACTTC. This sequence encodes CASSLDTYEQYF. The full variable domain, completed using reference TRBV5-1 and TRBJ2-7, is KAGVTQTPRYLIKTRGQQVTLSCSPISGHRSVSWYQQTPGQGLQFLFEYFSETQRNKGNFPGRFSGRQFSNSRSEMNVSTLELGDSALYLCASSLDTYEQYFGPGTRLTVT.

J is TRBJ1-2 and V is TRBV19, with no clear D. V shed 5 bases and J shed 8 bases, with 18 bases lying between them. This CDR3 is 14 amino acids long. In germline, CDR1 is LNHDA, CDR2 SQIVND (reference sequence). This CDR3 is CASSPRVAVRGYTF. CDR3 DNA: TGTGCCAGTAGTCCCCGAGTGGCCGTGAGGGGCTACACCTTC. Variable domain in full (rest from reference TRBV19 and TRBJ1-2): DGGITQSPKYLFRKEGQNVTLSCEQNLNHDAMYWYRQDPGQGLRLIYYSQIVNDFQKGDIAEGYSVSREKKESFPLTVTSAQKNPTAFYLCASSPRVAVRGYTFGSGTRLTVV.

The chain employs TRBV7-9 and TRBJ2-2; D remains ambiguous. Germline V gives CDR1 SEHNR, CDR2 FQNEAQ (reference sequence). The CDR3 has 14 amino acids. The V gene lost 6 bases and the J gene lost 2 bases, with 10 bases spanning the gap. The DNA of the CDR3 is TGTGCCAGCAGAGACCAGACAAACACCGGGGAGCTGTTTTTT. It encodes CASRDQTNTGELFF. Complete variable domain (other parts from reference TRBV7-9 and TRBJ2-2): DTGVSQNPRHKITKRGQNVTFRCDPISEHNRLYWYRQTLGQGPEFLTYFQNEAQLEKSRLLSDRFSAERPKGSFSTLEIQRTEQGDSAMYLCASRDQTNTGELFFGEGSRLTVL.

The chain employs TRBV6-6 and TRBJ1-1; D remains unclear. Germline V gene sequence: CDR1 MNHNY, CDR2 SVGAGI (reference sequence). V was cut by 4 bases and J by 1 base, with 7 bases left in between. CDR3 size: 13 residues. CDR3 loop: CASSFQWNTEAFF. CDR3 DNA: TGTGCCAGCAGTTTTCAGTGGAACACTGAAGCTTTCTTT.

A single count supports this clone. This rearrangement joins TRBV5-6 to TRBJ1-5; no clear D gene. The CDR3 totals 13 residues. V shed 3 bases and J shed 6 bases, with 10 bases lying between them. Germline CDR1 reads SGHDT; CDR2 reads YYEEEE. CDR3 DNA sequence: TGTGCCAGCAGCTCGTTCGGAGTTCAGCCCCAGCATTTT. Translated, it gives CASSSFGVQPQHF.

V is TRBV3-1 (or the pseudogene TRBV3-2) and J is TRBJ1-4; possible D gene TRBD1, 5 bases. In germline, CDR1 is LGHDT, CDR2 YNNKEL (reference sequence). The V gene lost 3 bases and the J gene lost 8 bases, with 13 bases spanning the gap. The CDR3 has 14 amino acids. The CDR3 here is CASSQGRTGEKLFF. In DNA, the CDR3 is TGTGCCAGCAGCCAGGGGCGAACGGGAGAAAAACTGTTTTTT.

The V and J genes are TRBV7-9 and TRBJ1-2, with D possibly matching TRBD1 (5 bases). The V and J ends lost 5 bases and 2 bases respectively, with 15 bases between them. The CDR3 consists of 15 residues. The germline CDR1 and CDR2 sequences are SEHNR and FQNEAQ (reference sequence). DNA for the CDR3: TGTGCCAGCAGCCCACCACTGGGGCAGAACTATGGCTACACCTTC. It is translated as CASSPPLGQNYGYTF.

This chain joins TRBV20-1 and TRBJ2-5, with no clear D. The V end lost 3 bases, the J end lost 4 bases, and 12 bases lay between the germline ends. The length of the CDR3 is 13 residues. CDR1 is DFQATT and CDR2 is SNEGSKA in the germline V gene (reference sequence). CDR3 sequence reads: CSASRQSVETQYF. The CDR3 region has the DNA TGCAGTGCTAGTCGGCAGAGCGTAGAGACCCAGTACTTC.

This clone has just one count. This rearrangement joins TRBV27 to TRBJ1-1; no firm D call. CDR1 is MNHEY and CDR2 is SMNVEV in the germline V gene (reference sequence). This CDR3 comprises 13 residues. Trimming cost V 2 bases and J 10 bases, with 14 bases left between them. CDR3 sequence reads: CASSLGRRTRAFF. For the CDR3, the DNA is TGTGCCAGCAGTTTAGGACGGAGGACTCGAGCTTTCTTT.

J is TRBJ1-4 and V is TRBV4-2; D is undetermined. The CDR3 runs 14 residues. Germline values: CDR1 LGHNA, CDR2 YNFKEQ. V was shortened by 3 bases and J by 10 bases, with 15 bases between the two germline ends. The DNA of the CDR3 is TGTGCCAGCAGCCAGGACTCATTAATGAGAAAACTGTTTTTT. This codes for CASSQDSLMRKLFF.

The chain joins TRBV30 to TRBJ2-7; the D is unclear. Germline CDR1 reads GTSNPN; CDR2 reads SVGIG (reference sequence). V was shortened by 0 bases and J by 9 bases, with 15 bases between the two germline ends. The CDR3 sequence is 13 residues long. The CDR3: CAWSVRLGPGQYF. DNA of the CDR3: TGTGCCTGGAGTGTACGTCTTGGACCGGGGCAGTACTTC.

The V gene is TRBV5-4, the J gene TRBJ1-2; 7 bases align to TRBD1. The CDR3 is 13 residues long. Germline V lookup: CDR1 SGHNT, CDR2 YYREEE (reference sequence). V lost 4 bases and J lost 8; bases outside the gene matches: 8. The CDR3 spells CASSEDRIRGYTF. CDR3 coding DNA: TGTGCCAGCAGCGAGGACAGGATTCGGGGCTACACCTTC.

The chain links TRBV18 to TRBJ1-4; no clear D. The CDR3 has 12 residues. Germline lookup yields CDR1 KGHSH and CDR2 LQKENI. The V and J ends lost 1 base and 5 bases respectively, with 2 bases between them. The CDR3 nucleotides are TGTGCCAGCTCACCACGAAATGAAAAACTGTTTTTT. Translating it yields CASSPRNEKLFF.

The chain carries TRBV15 and TRBJ2-6; 9 bases map to TRBD1. CDR3 size: 18 residues. Germline V gene data show CDR1 as LNHNV and CDR2 as YYDKDF (reference sequence). The V gene end was trimmed by 2 bases and the J gene end by 4 bases; junction bases not matched to a gene: 9. CDR3 bases: TGTGCCACCAGCAGAAACTTGGGGACAGGGTCCGGGGCCAACGTCCTGACTTTC. Translated, it gives CATSRNLGTGSGANVLTF.

The rearrangement joins TRBV18 to TRBJ2-5, with unresolved D. V shed 4 bases and J shed 3 bases, with 15 bases lying between them. The CDR3 spans 15 residues. The germline V gene has CDR1 KGHSH and CDR2 LQKENI. CDR3 DNA sequence: TGTGCCAGCTCACTATTTCAGGACCGAAAAGAGACCCAGTACTTC. Encoded protein: CASSLFQDRKETQYF.

As to this clone: This same CDR3 is encoded by further DNA sequences in the sample. This sequence joins TRBV5-1 and TRBJ2-3; D might be TRBD1 (5 bases). Germline-derived CDR1 and CDR2 are SGHRS and YFSETQ. The CDR3 runs to 15 residues. V lost 1 base to trimming and J lost 0 bases, with 9 bases between them. In DNA form, the CDR3 reads TGCGCCAGCAGCTTGAGGGGCTTGAGCACAGATACGCAGTATTTT. It is translated as CASSLRGLSTDTQYF.

The rearrangement joins TRBV7-2 to TRBJ2-4; 8 nucleotides align to TRBD1. V lost 4 bases to trimming and J lost 6 bases; unmatched junction nucleotides: 2. Germline V gene data show CDR1 as SGHTA and CDR2 as FQGNSA. The CDR3 runs to 13 residues. The CDR3 coding sequence is TGTGCCAGCAGCTCAGGACAGGGAAACATTCAGTACTTC. It encodes CASSSGQGNIQYF.

The chain links TRBV15 to TRBJ1-3; no firm D call. CDR1 LNHNV and CDR2 YYDKDF come from the germline V gene (reference sequence). The ends were cut back, 1 base at V and 9 bases at J, with 7 bases in the middle. There are 12 residues in the CDR3. CDR3 coding DNA: TGTGCCACCAGCAGAGGTCTGGGCACCATATATTTT. The encoded protein is CATSRGLGTIYF.

This clone was seen once. The rearrangement uses TRBV6-5 and TRBJ1-1; D may be TRBD1 (6 bases). The CDR3 covers 15 residues. Between the trimmed V and J ends, which lost 7 bases and 1 base, there was a span of 16 bases. Germline V CDR1 and CDR2: MNHEY, SVGAGI. Here the CDR3 reads CASTTSEGGNTEAFF. The CDR3 DNA reads as TGTGCCAGCACCACCTCCGAGGGGGGGAACACTGAAGCTTTCTTT.

The gene calls are TRBV7-9 and TRBJ2-1, with 10 bases identical to TRBD2. The CDR3 is 15 amino acids. The germline V gene encodes CDR1 SEHNR and CDR2 FQNEAQ (reference sequence). Trimming removed 3 bases from V and 5 bases from J; junction bases left unmatched: 4. The CDR3 bases are TGTGCCAGCAGCTTTGGACTAGCGGACCACAATGAGCAGTTCTTC. Its protein product is CASSFGLADHNEQFF.

The V gene is TRBV6-5, the J gene TRBJ1-1, with a tentative D call TRBD1 (6 bases). The CDR3 has 12 residues. V was pared by 6 bases and J by 7 bases, with 12 bases between. CDR1 and CDR2 from the germline V gene are MNHEY and SVGAGI. CDR3 sequence (DNA): TGTGCCAGCAGGGATGGACAGTTTGAAGCTTTCTTT. Amino acid sequence: CASRDGQFEAFF.

The genes are TRBV5-1 and TRBJ1-1; D ambiguous. Germline V gene data show CDR1 as SGHRS and CDR2 as YFSETQ. There are 12 residues in the CDR3. Trimming left V 5 bases short and J 1 base short, with 6 bases between. In DNA, the CDR3 is TGCGCCAGCAGGGACCAGAACACTGAAGCTTTCTTT. Its translation is CASRDQNTEAFF.